This is a list of T cell receptor beta chains from one sample in a study of blood T cell repertoires in COVID-19. Data came from immunoSEQ multiplex PCR; TCRdb stores just in-frame clones and leaves some out. The sample holds under 150,000 clones, more than 70% seen once. Sequencing was done on a sample of peripheral blood. The receptors shown here come from a human donor in a cohort sampled during active COVID-19. Both conserved end residues are part of each CDR3. The D gene is left open where the match is weak. Expanded clones are given a class, and other clones once, few, many or no size at all.

cdr3_nt | cdr3_aa | clone_size | j_call | v_call | d_call
TGTGCCAGCAGTGGGGAGACAGGGGCTTATGGCTACACCTTC | CASSGETGAYGYTF | - | TRBJ1-2 | TRBV25-1 | TRBD1
TGTGCCAGCAGTTTAGTCGGGACAGGGTTATTTTCTGGAAACACCATATATTTT | CASSLVGTGLFSGNTIYF | - | TRBJ1-3 | TRBV27 | TRBD1
TGTGCCTGGAGTGTTGGGGCTGTAGGCTACACCTTC | CAWSVGAVGYTF | - | TRBJ1-2 | TRBV30 | -
TGTGCCAGCAGAGTTGACAGGAGCACAGATACGCAGTATTTT | CASRVDRSTDTQYF | once | TRBJ2-3 | TRBV7-9 | -
TGTGCCAGCAGCCCGGGGGTTAGGGGGGGCGAAGACATTCAGTACTTC | CASSPGVRGGEDIQYF | - | TRBJ2-4 | TRBV13 | -
TGTGCCAGCAGCTTAGTGGCCGGAGGGGTTGGAAAACTGTTTTTT | CASSLVAGGVGKLFF | - | TRBJ1-4 | TRBV7-9 | -
TGTGCCAGCAGCCCAATAACGGGGGTGGGGGAGACCCAGTACTTC | CASSPITGVGETQYF | - | TRBJ2-5 | TRBV7-2 | -
TGTGCCAGCAGTGAAGCGCGGCCGGATTATAACACAGATACGCAGTATTTT | CASSEARPDYNTDTQYF | - | TRBJ2-3 | TRBV2 | -
TGTGCCTGGACCAAACGGGACAGGGGGTCTATTCTGTGGAACACCATATATTTT | CAWTKRDRGSILWNTIYF | - | TRBJ1-3 | TRBV30 | TRBD1
TGCGCCAGCAGTTCGGACAGGGGGATTGGCTACACCTTC | CASSSDRGIGYTF | - | TRBJ1-2 | TRBV10-1 | TRBD1
TGCGCCAGCAGCTCGGGACAGGACTTTCGTTTGGAGAGCTATGGCTACACCTTC | CASSSGQDFRLESYGYTF | - | TRBJ1-2 | TRBV5-1 | TRBD1
TGTGCCAGCAGCTGGACAAAAGCCAAAAACATTCAGTACTTC | CASSWTKAKNIQYF | - | TRBJ2-4 | TRBV11-2 | -
TGTGCCAGCCGGACAGGGTTGGGTAATGAAAAACTGTTTTTT | CASRTGLGNEKLFF | - | TRBJ1-4 | TRBV19 | TRBD1
TGTGCCAGCAGCTTAGCTTGGGACAGGGGGATGAACTATGGCTACACCTTC | CASSLAWDRGMNYGYTF | - | TRBJ1-2 | TRBV7-2 | TRBD1
TGTGCCAGCAGTTACATGCGTGAGCAGTTCTTC | CASSYMREQFF | few | TRBJ2-1 | TRBV6-2/TRBV6-3 | -
TGTGCCAGCAGGCGCCTGGTGAGCACAGATACGCAGTATTTT | CASRRLVSTDTQYF | - | TRBJ2-3 | TRBV2 | -
TGTGCCAGCAGTGAGGGGCCAGGCCAGCCCCAGCATTTT | CASSEGPGQPQHF | - | TRBJ1-5 | TRBV6-4 | -
TGTGCCAGCAGCTCCTCAGGAAATGAAGCTTTCTTT | CASSSSGNEAFF | - | TRBJ1-1 | TRBV11-3 | -
TGTGCCAGCAGCCAAGCGGGAGTCAATGAGCAGTTCTTC | CASSQAGVNEQFF | - | TRBJ2-1 | TRBV3-1/TRBV3-2 | -
TGCAGTGCTAGTGTCGGGACAGGGGAAAACATTCAGTACTTC | CSASVGTGENIQYF | few | TRBJ2-4 | TRBV20-1 | TRBD1
TGTGCCAGCAGTTCCATGAGCGGTGGCTACACCTTC | CASSSMSGGYTF | few | TRBJ1-2 | TRBV6-2/TRBV6-3 | -
TGTGCCAGCTCACCAACGACAGGAAAAGGCTACACCTTC | CASSPTTGKGYTF | - | TRBJ1-2 | TRBV18 | -
TGTGCCAGCAGTTATATCCAGGGGAGCACAGATACGCAGTATTTT | CASSYIQGSTDTQYF | - | TRBJ2-3 | TRBV6-5 | -
TGTGCCAGCAGCTTAGACAGGACGAACAATCAGCCCCAGCATTTT | CASSLDRTNNQPQHF | - | TRBJ1-5 | TRBV7-2 | -
TGTGCCAGCAGCCGACCGGGGGAGGTGGTCTACACCTTC | CASSRPGEVVYTF | few | TRBJ1-2 | TRBV13 | -
TGTGCCAGTAGTCCGCGGGACAGGGTGACTGAAGCTTTCTTT | CASSPRDRVTEAFF | - | TRBJ1-1 | TRBV19 | TRBD1
TGTGCCAGCAGCGTCACGAGCTCCTACAATGAGCAGTTCTTC | CASSVTSSYNEQFF | - | TRBJ2-1 | TRBV7-2 | -
TGTGCCAGTAGTATGACGAGCGGGCGGGTGGCATACAATGAGCAGTTCTTC | CASSMTSGRVAYNEQFF | - | TRBJ2-1 | TRBV19 | -
TGTGCCTGGCAGGTCACAGATACGCAGTATTTT | CAWQVTDTQYF | - | TRBJ2-3 | TRBV30 | -
TGTGCCAGCAGTCAAGTGGGAGGTGGAGCTTTCTTT | CASSQVGGGAFF | - | TRBJ1-1 | TRBV6-2/TRBV6-3 | -
TGTGCCAGTAGTACACGACCGGGAGGATCCGAGCAGTACTTC | CASSTRPGGSEQYF | - | TRBJ2-7 | TRBV19 | TRBD2
TGTGCCAGCAGCTTAGCAGGGACAGCGGAAAAACTGTTTTTT | CASSLAGTAEKLFF | - | TRBJ1-4 | TRBV7-9 | TRBD1
TGTGCCAGCAGCCAAACAAACGTGGTCCCCGAGTTCTTC | CASSQTNVVPEFF | - | TRBJ2-1 | TRBV3-1/TRBV3-2 | -
TGTGCCAGCAGCTTAAGGCCTGCGGTGACCCATTCACCCCTCCACTTT | CASSLRPAVTHSPLHF | - | TRBJ1-6 | TRBV7-2 | -
TGTGCCAGTTACTCAATCATGAACACTGAAGCTTTCTTT | CASYSIMNTEAFF | - | TRBJ1-1 | TRBV12-3/TRBV12-4 | -
TGTGCCAGCAGTTACGGCGGGAGGGGCACAGATACGCAGTATTTT | CASSYGGRGTDTQYF | - | TRBJ2-3 | TRBV6-2/TRBV6-3 | TRBD2
TGTGCCAGCACACCTACTAGCGCTAGCACAGATACGCAGTATTTT | CASTPTSASTDTQYF | - | TRBJ2-3 | TRBV7-8 | TRBD2
TGCGCCAGCAGCCAAGACGGGGTAGCTGAGCAGTTCTTC | CASSQDGVAEQFF | - | TRBJ2-1 | TRBV4-3 | -
TGTGCCTGCGAGGCAGTTGCTAACTATGGCTACACCTTC | CACEAVANYGYTF | - | TRBJ1-2 | TRBV30 | -
TGTGCCAGCAGCGTAGATCGAAGCAGGGGTAACACTGAAGCTTTCTTT | CASSVDRSRGNTEAFF | - | TRBJ1-1 | TRBV9 | -